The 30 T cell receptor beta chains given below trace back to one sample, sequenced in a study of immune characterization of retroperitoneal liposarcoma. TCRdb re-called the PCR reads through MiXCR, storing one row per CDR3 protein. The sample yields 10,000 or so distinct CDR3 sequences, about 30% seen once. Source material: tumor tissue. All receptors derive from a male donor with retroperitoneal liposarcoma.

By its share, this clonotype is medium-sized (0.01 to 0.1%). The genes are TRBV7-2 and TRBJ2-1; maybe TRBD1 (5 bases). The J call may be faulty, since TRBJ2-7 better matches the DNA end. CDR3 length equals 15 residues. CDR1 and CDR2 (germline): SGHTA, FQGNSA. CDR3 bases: TGTGCCAGCAGCCCCCCAGGGAACCTATACAATGAGCAGTACTTC. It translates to CASSPPGNLYNEQYF.

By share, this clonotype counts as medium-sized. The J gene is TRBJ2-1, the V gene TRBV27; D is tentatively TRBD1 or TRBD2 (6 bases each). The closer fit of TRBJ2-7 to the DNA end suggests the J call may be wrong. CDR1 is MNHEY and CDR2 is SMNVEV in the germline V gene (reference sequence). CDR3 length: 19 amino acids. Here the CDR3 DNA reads TGTGCCAGCAGGTTAAGGGGAGCAAGGGTGCAAGCAGGGGAGGTCGAGCAGTACTTC. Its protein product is CASRLRGARVQAGEVEQYF.

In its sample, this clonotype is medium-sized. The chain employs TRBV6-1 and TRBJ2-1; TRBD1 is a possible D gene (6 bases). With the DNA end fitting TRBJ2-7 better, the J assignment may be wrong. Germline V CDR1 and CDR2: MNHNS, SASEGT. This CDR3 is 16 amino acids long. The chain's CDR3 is CASSLPAGTGWYEQYF. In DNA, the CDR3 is TGTGCCAGCAGTTTGCCCGCCGGTACAGGGTGGTACGAGCAGTACTTC.

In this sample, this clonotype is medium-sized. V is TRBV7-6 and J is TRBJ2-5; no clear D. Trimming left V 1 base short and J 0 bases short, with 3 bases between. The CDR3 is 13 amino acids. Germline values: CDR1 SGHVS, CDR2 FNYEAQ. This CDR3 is CASSLGYQETQYF. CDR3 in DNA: TGTGCCAGCAGCTTAGGGTACCAAGAGACCCAGTACTTC.

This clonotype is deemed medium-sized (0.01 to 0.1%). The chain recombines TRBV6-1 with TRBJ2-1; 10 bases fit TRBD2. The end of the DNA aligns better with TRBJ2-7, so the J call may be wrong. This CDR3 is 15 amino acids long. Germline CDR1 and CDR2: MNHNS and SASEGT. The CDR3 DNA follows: TGTGCCAGCACAAGCTCGCTAGCGGGAGACAATGAGCAGTACTTC. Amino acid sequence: CASTSSLAGDNEQYF.

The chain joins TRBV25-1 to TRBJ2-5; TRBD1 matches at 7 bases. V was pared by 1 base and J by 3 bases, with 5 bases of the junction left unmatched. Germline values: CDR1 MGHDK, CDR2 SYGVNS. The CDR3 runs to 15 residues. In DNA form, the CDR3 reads TGTGCCAGCAGTGAATCAGGGGGAACAGAAGAGACCCAGTACTTC. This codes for CASSESGGTEETQYF.

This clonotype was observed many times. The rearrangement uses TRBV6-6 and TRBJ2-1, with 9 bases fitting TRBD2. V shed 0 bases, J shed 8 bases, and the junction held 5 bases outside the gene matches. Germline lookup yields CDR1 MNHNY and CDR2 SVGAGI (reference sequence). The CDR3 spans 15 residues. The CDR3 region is CASSYSAGGLDEQFF. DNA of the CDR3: TGTGCCAGCAGTTACTCGGCGGGAGGGTTGGATGAGCAGTTCTTC.

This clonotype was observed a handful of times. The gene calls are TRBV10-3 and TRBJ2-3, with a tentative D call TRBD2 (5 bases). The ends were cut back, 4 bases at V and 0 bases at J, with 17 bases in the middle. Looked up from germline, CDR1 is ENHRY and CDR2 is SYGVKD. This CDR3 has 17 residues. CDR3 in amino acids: CAISAFTGRESTDTQYF. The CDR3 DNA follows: TGTGCCATCAGTGCGTTCACCGGACGGGAAAGCACAGATACGCAGTATTTT.

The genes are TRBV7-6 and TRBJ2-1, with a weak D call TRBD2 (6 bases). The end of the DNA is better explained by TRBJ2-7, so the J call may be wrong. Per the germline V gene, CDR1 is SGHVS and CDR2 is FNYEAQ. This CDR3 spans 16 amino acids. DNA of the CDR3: TGTGCCAGCAGCTCACCCGGGGACTGGGCAGGCAATGAGCAGTACTTC. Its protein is CASSSPGDWAGNEQYF.

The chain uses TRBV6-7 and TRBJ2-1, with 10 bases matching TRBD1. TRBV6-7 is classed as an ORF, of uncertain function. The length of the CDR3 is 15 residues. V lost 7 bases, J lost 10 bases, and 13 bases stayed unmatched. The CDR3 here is CASTRGGTGVYEQFF. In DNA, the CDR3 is TGTGCCAGCACTCGGGGTGGGACAGGGGTTTACGAGCAGTTCTTC.

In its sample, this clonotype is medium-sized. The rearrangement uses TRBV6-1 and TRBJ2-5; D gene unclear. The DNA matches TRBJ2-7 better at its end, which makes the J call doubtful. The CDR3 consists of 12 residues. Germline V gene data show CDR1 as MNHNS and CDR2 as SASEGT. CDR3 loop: CASQRPPYEQYF. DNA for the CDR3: TGTGCCAGCCAAAGGCCCCCTTACGAGCAGTACTTC.

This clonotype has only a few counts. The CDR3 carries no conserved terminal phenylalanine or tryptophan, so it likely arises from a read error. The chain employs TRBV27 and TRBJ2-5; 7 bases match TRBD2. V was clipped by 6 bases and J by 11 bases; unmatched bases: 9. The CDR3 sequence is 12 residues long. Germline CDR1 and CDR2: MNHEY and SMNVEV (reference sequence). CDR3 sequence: CASSSPRGEQYV. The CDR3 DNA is TGTGCCAGCAGCAGTCCCCGGGGGGAGCAGTACGTC.

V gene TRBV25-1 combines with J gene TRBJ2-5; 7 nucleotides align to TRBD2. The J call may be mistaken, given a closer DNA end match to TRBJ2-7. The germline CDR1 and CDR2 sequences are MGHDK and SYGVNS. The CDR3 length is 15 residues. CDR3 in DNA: TGTGCCAGCAGTGATCCAGCGGGGAAATTTTACGAGCAGTACTTC. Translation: CASSDPAGKFYEQYF.

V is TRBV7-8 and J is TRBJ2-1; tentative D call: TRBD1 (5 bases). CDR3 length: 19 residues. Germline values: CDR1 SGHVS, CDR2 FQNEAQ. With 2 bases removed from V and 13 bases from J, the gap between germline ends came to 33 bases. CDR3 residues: CASSLSRRVTVLVSETQFF. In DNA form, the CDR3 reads TGTGCCAGCAGCTTAAGTCGCAGGGTGACCGTTTTGGTTAGTGAGACCCAGTTCTTC.

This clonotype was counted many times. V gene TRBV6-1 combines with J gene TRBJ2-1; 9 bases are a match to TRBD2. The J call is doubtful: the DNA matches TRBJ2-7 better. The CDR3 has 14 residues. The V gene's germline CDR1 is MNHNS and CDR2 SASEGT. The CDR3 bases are TGTGCCAGCAGTACTAGCGGGCTAGGGAATGAGCAGTACTTC. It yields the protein CASSTSGLGNEQYF.

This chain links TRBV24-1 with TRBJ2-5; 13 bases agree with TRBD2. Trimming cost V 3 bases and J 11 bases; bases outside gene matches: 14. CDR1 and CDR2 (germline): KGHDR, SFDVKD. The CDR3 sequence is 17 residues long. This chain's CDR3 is CATSDRRTSGRLHEQYF. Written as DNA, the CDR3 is TGTGCCACCAGTGATCGAAGGACTAGCGGGAGACTTCATGAGCAGTACTTC.

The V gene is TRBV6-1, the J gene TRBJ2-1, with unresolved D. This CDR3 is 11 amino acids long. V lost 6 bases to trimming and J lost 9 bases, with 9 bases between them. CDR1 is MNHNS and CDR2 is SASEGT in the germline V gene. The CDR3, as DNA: TGTGCCAGCAGCCCCGTAGGTGAGCAGTTCTTC. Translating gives CASSPVGEQFF.

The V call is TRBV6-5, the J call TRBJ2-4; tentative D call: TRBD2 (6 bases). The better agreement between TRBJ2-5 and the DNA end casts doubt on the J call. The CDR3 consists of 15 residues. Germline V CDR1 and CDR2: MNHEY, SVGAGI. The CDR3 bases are TGTGCCAGCAGTTACTCGGGCAGGGAGGAGGAGACCCAGTACTTC. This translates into CASSYSGREEETQYF.

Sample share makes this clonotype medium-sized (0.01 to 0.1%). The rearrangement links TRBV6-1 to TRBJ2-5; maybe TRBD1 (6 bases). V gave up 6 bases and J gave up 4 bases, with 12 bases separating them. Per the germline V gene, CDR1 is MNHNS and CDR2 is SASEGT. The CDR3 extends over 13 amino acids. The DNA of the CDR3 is TGTGCCAGCAGAAGCGGACAGTTAGAGACCCAGTACTTC. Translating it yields CASRSGQLETQYF.

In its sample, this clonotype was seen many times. CDR3 amino acids: CASSPSGQGPGYNEQYF. The CDR3 DNA reads TGTGCCAGCAGCCCCAGTGGACAGGGACCGGGTTACAATGAGCAGTACTTC. This chain uses TRBV7-8 with TRBJ2-5; 8 bases map to TRBD1. The CDR3 contains 17 residues. With 5 bases clipped from V and 11 bases from J, the junction kept 22 bases outside the gene matches. Germline-derived CDR1 and CDR2 are SGHVS and FQNEAQ. The whole variable domain, remainder taken from reference TRBV7-8 and TRBJ2-5, is GAGVSQSPRYKVAKRGQDVALRCDPISGHVSLFWYQQALGQGPEFLTYFQNEAQLDKSGLPSDRFFAERPEGSVSTLKIQRTQQEDSAVYLCASSPSGQGPGYNEQYFGPGTRLLVL.

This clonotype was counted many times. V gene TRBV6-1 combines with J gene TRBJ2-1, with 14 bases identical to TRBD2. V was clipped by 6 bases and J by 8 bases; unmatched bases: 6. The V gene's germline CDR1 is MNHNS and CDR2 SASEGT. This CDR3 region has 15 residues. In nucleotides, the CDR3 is TGTGCCAGCAGCCGACTAGCGGGGGGGCCTGATGAGCAGTTCTTC. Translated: CASSRLAGGPDEQFF.

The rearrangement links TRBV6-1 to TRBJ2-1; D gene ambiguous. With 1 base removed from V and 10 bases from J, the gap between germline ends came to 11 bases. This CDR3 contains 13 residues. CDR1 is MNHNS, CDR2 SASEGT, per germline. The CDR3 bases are TGTGCCAGCAGTGAAGTCCGGCGTCGGGAGCAGTTCTTC. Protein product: CASSEVRRREQFF.

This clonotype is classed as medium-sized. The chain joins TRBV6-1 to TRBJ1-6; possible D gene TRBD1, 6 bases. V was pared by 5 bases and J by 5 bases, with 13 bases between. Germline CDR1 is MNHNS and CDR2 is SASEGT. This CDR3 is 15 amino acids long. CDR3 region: CASSLYTGNNSPLHF. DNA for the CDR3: TGTGCCAGCAGTCTTTATACAGGGAATAATTCACCCCTCCACTTT.

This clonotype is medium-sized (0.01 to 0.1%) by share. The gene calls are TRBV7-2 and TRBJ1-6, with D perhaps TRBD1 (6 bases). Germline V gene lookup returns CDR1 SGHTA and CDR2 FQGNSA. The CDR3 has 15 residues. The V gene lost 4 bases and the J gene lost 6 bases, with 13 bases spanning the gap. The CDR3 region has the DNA TGTGCCAGCAGCTGGGGGCGGGTTAGTAATTCACCCCTCCACTTT. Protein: CASSWGRVSNSPLHF. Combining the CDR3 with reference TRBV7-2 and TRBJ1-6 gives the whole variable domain GAGVSQSPSNKVTEKGKDVELRCDPISGHTALYWYRQSLGQGLEFLIYFQGNSAPDKSGLPSDRFSAERTGGSVSTLTIQRTQQEDSAVYLCASSWGRVSNSPLHFGNGTRLTVT.

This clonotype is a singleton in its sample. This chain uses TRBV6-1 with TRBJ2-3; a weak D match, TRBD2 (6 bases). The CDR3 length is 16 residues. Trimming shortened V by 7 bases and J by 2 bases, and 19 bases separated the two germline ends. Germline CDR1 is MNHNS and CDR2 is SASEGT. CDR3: CASTYRFSGYTDTQYF. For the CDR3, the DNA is TGTGCCAGCACCTATCGTTTCAGCGGGTACACAGATACGCAGTATTTT.

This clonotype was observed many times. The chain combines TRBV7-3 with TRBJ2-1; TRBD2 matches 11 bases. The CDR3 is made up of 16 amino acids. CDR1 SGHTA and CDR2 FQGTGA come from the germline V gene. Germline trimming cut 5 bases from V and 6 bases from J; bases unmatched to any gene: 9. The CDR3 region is CASSPIGLAGGNEQFF. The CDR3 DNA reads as TGTGCCAGCAGCCCAATTGGACTAGCGGGTGGCAATGAGCAGTTCTTC.

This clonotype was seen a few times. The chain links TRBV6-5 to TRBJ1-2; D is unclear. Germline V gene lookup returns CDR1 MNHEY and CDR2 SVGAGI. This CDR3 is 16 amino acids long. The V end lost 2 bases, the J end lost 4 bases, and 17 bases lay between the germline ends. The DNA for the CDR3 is TGTGCCAGCAGTTACGACATCGTTCCGAGCGCCTATGGCTACACCTTC. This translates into CASSYDIVPSAYGYTF.

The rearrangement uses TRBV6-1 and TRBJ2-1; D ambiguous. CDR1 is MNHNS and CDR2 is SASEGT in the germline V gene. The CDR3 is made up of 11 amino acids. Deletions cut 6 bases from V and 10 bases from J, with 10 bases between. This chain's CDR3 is CASRFSYEQFF. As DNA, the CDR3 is TGTGCCAGCAGGTTTTCCTACGAGCAGTTCTTC.

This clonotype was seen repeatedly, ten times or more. The CDR3 sequence is CASGSTTGPLYEQYF. CDR3 nucleotide sequence: TGTGCCAGCGGCTCGACAACGGGGCCACTCTACGAGCAGTACTTC. This chain joins TRBV25-1 and TRBJ2-1; D possibly uses TRBD1 or TRBD2 (5 bases each). The J call is uncertain, as TRBJ2-7 better fits the DNA end. The CDR3 consists of 15 residues. CDR1 MGHDK and CDR2 SYGVNS come from the germline V gene.

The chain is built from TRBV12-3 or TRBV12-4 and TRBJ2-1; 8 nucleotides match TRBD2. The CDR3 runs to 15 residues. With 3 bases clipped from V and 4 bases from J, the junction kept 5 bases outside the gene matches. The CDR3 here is CASSLNGRVYNEQFF. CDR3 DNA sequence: TGTGCCAGCAGTTTGAACGGGAGGGTGTACAATGAGCAGTTCTTC.